This T cell receptor (beta chain) stems from a study of T-cell memory formation after mild COVID-19 (dated by TCRdb to the early 2020s). Some background on the complete study: Most TCR sequence clusters were specific to one of the two donors. Two young, previously healthy adult volunteers made up the cohort, one male and one female. Longitudinal TCRalpha and TCRbeta repertoire sequencing tracked T-cell clones expanding and contracting after mild COVID-19 in a couple of donors. What the work shows at the level of the full study, not this receptor alone: Contracting CD4+ clones turned up mainly in the CM and EM memory subsets, whereas EMRA was where CD8+ clones were enriched. Whether the second-wave clones peaking on day 37 were SARS-CoV-2 specific was not confirmed. Clones that contracted from day 15 to 85 showed balanced CD4/CD8 phenotypes, whereas a second wave of clones that expanded from day 15 to 37 leaned towards CD4+. Some responding clones were detected in pre-infection memory, suggesting pre-existing cross-reactive memory T cells joined the SARS-CoV-2 response. The study covered only a couple of mild cases, and larger cohorts including severe cases with pre-infection samples were considered necessary.

Ficoll-Paque density gradient centrifugation was the method used to isolate PBMCs. V is reduced by 2 bases and J by 4 bases, leaving a spacing of 12 bases between them. As encoded in the germline V gene, CDR1 is SGHTS while CDR2 is YDEGEE. Counted from cysteine to phenylalanine, this CDR3 has 14 amino acids. Only the CDR3 region is kept as DNA, spanning 42 bases read in frame from base 1. TCRdb records Illumina NovaSeq 6000 as the sequencer. Using 5'RACE with constant-segment primers, TCRalpha and TCRbeta cDNA libraries were constructed, with sample barcodes and unique molecular identifiers added in the process. RNA was extracted from every sample with Trizol reagent. The libraries were amplified in two PCR steps, and the second step added a second sample barcode and Illumina TruSeq adapters. Sequencing of libraries was performed on an Illumina NovaSeq with 2 x 150 bp paired-end reads. In the authors' own workflow: With migec v1.2.7, reads were demultiplexed and then collapsed into UMI-guided consensus sequences. With mixcr v2.1.11, UMI consensuses were aligned to TRA and TRB V and J templates and assembled into clonotypes. A clonotype was counted as expanded or contracted only when both edgeR and NoisET called the clonotype significant, with the noise models trained on biological replicates. edgeR calls used a false discovery rate-adjusted p below 0.01 and a log2 fold-change threshold of 1. As an exploratory analysis of dynamics, max-normalized trajectories of the 1000 most abundant clonotypes were examined by PCA with hierarchical clustering. Each responding clone was given a CD4 or CD8 phenotype based on the CD4+ and CD8+ repertoires, which had been sequenced separately. The public reads were run again by TCRdb, first through fastp at Q25 and then through MiXCR, and only productive beta chains were kept. Rows matching on CDR3 protein sequence are summarized as one entry with the most common DNA and genes. The V and J calls were determined by TCRdb, not by the authors. For this sample there are hundreds of thousands of distinct CDR3 sequences; less than 20% appear just once. Approximately 20% of the sample goes to the ten largest clones.

On this clonotype itself: Its antigen has not been determined. No much larger clone is present one base from it, and per-base qualities are unavailable.

Material for sequencing was PBMCs or a T cell subset sorted from them (not recorded which). The origin of this receptor is a man aged 18-30 years who had mild COVID-19 (a few samples of this study predate the infection). The sample titles of this study are shuffled in the database, so cell type and time point are left out; the donor was told from shared clones. The chain is made from TRBV5-8 and TRBJ2-5; the D gene cannot be named for sure. The CDR3 sequence is CASSFRPVPETQYF. The bases read TGTGCCAGCAGCTTTCGACCCGTTCCAGAGACCCAGTACTTC.